Listed below are T cell receptor beta chains from one sample, sequenced in a study of cytomegalovirus exposure and HLA in healthy donors. Sequencing used immunoSEQ multiplex PCR; TCRdb keeps in-frame clones, though not all of them. This table has some 180,000 clones, around three quarters appearing once. Sequenced: PBMCs. These TCRs come from a man aged 25-45 years in good health and CMV-seronegative. The CDR3 runs from the conserved cysteine through the conserved F or W. Each record gives: J gene, D gene, clone size, V gene, CDR3 protein, CDR3 DNA. The D gene is left open where the match is weak. Clone size, where shown, is once, few, many, or a class for clones that have expanded.

>TRBJ2-7|TRBD1|-|TRBV23-1
CASSQSNRGHEQYF
TGCGCCAGCAGTCAATCCAACAGGGGCCACGAGCAGTACTTC
>TRBJ1-6|-|-|TRBV28
CASSYGRVGSPLHF
TGTGCCAGCTCTTACGGCAGGGTGGGTTCACCCCTCCACTTT
>TRBJ2-3|TRBD1|-|TRBV7-9
CASSYRDRGTDTQYF
TGTGCCAGCAGCTACCGGGACAGGGGAACAGATACGCAGTATTTT
>TRBJ1-3|-|-|TRBV18
CASSLQGGTLVGNTIYF
TGTGCCAGCTCCCTCCAAGGTGGGACACTCGTTGGAAACACCATATATTTT
>TRBJ1-1|-|-|TRBV19
CASSIPQERSTEAFF
TGTGCCAGTAGTATCCCCCAGGAGCGGAGCACTGAAGCTTTCTTT
>TRBJ1-5|-|-|TRBV19
CASSPADVGNQPQHF
TGTGCCAGTAGCCCAGCGGACGTCGGCAATCAGCCCCAGCATTTT
>TRBJ2-3|TRBD2|-|TRBV7-9
CASSPGLSGSTDTQYF
TGTGCCAGCAGCCCGGGACTAAGCGGGAGTACAGATACGCAGTATTTT
>TRBJ1-1|-|few|TRBV5-5
CASSPPGQYTEAFF
TGTGCCAGCAGCCCCCCGGGACAATACACTGAAGCTTTCTTT
>TRBJ2-5|TRBD2|many|TRBV5-6
CASSPGTSRGAQYF
TGTGCCAGCAGCCCCGGGACTAGTCGTGGGGCCCAGTACTTC
>TRBJ2-7|-|-|TRBV5-1
CASSLHHSSYEQYF
TGCGCCAGCAGCTTACACCACAGCTCCTACGAGCAGTACTTC
>TRBJ2-2|-|few|TRBV2
CASRNRAGELFF
TGTGCCAGCAGAAACAGGGCCGGGGAGCTGTTTTTT
>TRBJ2-7|-|few|TRBV29-1
CSVEDLGAEQYF
TGCAGCGTTGAAGATCTAGGGGCCGAGCAGTACTTC
>TRBJ2-2|-|few|TRBV5-4
CASSFGTTISNTGELFF
TGTGCCAGCAGCTTCGGTACCACGATCTCCAACACCGGGGAGCTGTTTTTT
>TRBJ1-5|-|-|TRBV5-1
CARTCGALMNQPQHF
TGCGCCCGCACCTGTGGGGCCCTCATGAATCAGCCCCAGCATTTT
>TRBJ2-7|-|-|TRBV7-2
CASSSFPGTYEQYF
TGTGCCAGCAGTTCCTTCCCAGGGACCTACGAGCAGTACTTC
>TRBJ2-3|-|-|TRBV4-2
CASSQERSTDTQYF
TGTGCCAGCAGCCAAGAACGGAGCACAGATACGCAGTATTTT
>TRBJ2-5|-|-|TRBV6-5
CASSKTGVGETQYF
TGTGCCAGCAGTAAGACAGGAGTAGGGGAGACCCAGTACTTC
>TRBJ1-2|-|-|TRBV15
CATSGTGSIDGYTF
TGTGCCACCAGCGGAACAGGGTCAATCGATGGCTACACCTTC
>TRBJ2-5|TRBD1|few|TRBV30
CAWIIQGAQYF
TGTGCCTGGATCATTCAGGGGGCCCAGTACTTC
>TRBJ2-7|-|-|TRBV30
CAWSGRRYEQYF
TGTGCCTGGAGCGGGAGACGCTACGAGCAGTACTTC
>TRBJ2-7|-|-|TRBV27
CASSLKSGFSYEQYF
TGTGCCAGCAGTTTAAAGAGCGGTTTCTCCTACGAGCAGTACTTC
>TRBJ2-5|TRBD1|-|TRBV5-1
CASSPTGGDFRETQYF
TGCGCCAGCAGCCCGACAGGGGGCGATTTTCGGGAGACCCAGTACTTC
>TRBJ2-1|TRBD2|-|TRBV5-1
CASSPGLAEYNEQFF
TGCGCCAGCAGCCCGGGACTAGCGGAATACAATGAGCAGTTCTTC
>TRBJ2-5|TRBD2|-|TRBV5-1
CASRASGQETQYF
TGCGCCAGCAGGGCTAGCGGCCAAGAGACCCAGTACTTC
>TRBJ1-2|-|-|TRBV7-3
CASSPVSINYGYTF
TGTGCCAGCAGCCCGGTCTCTATTAACTATGGCTACACCTTC
>TRBJ1-4|TRBD1|-|TRBV7-2
CASSLSGTGLQFF
TGTGCCAGCAGCTTATCCGGGACAGGGCTTCAGTTTTTT
>TRBJ2-7|TRBD2|once|TRBV6-4
CASSILAGHGDSSYEQYF
TGTGCCAGCAGTATCCTAGCGGGCCACGGGGATAGCTCCTACGAGCAGTACTTC
>TRBJ2-7|TRBD2|-|TRBV18
CASSLRLAGGLYEQYF
TGTGCCAGCTCACTACGACTAGCGGGAGGACTCTACGAGCAGTACTTC
>TRBJ1-1|-|-|TRBV1
CTSSTAHRIPEAFF
TGCACCAGCAGCACCGCCCACAGGATACCTGAAGCTTTCTTT
>TRBJ2-3|-|-|TRBV4-1
CASSLEGSGSTDTQYF
TGCGCCAGCAGCCTCGAAGGAAGCGGATCCACAGATACGCAGTATTTT
>TRBJ2-2|-|-|TRBV27
CASSFLVFGLPGANTGELFF
TGTGCCAGCAGTTTTCTAGTATTTGGCCTCCCGGGTGCGAACACCGGGGAGCTGTTTTTT
>TRBJ2-1|TRBD1|-|TRBV7-8
CASNTGTGGSEFF
TGTGCCAGCAACACCGGGACAGGGGGTTCGGAGTTCTTC
>TRBJ2-3|TRBD2|-|TRBV10-1
CASNTGLAGADTQYF
TGCGCCAGCAATACGGGACTAGCGGGAGCAGATACGCAGTATTTT
>TRBJ1-4|-|-|TRBV7-3
CASSLTSRVNEKLFF
TGTGCCAGCAGCTTAACGTCCAGGGTAAATGAAAAACTGTTTTTT
>TRBJ1-3|TRBD1|-|TRBV18
CASSPLTGGFGNTIYF
TGTGCCAGCTCACCCCTAACAGGGGGATTTGGAAACACCATATATTTT
>TRBJ1-4|-|-|TRBV19
CASTNRLEGEKLFF
TGTGCCAGTACCAACCGTCTGGAGGGTGAAAAACTGTTTTTT
>TRBJ2-3|-|few|TRBV28
CASSRQTSTDTQYF
TGTGCCAGCAGTAGACAGACTAGCACAGATACGCAGTATTTT
>TRBJ2-1|-|once|TRBV2
CASSESARLSYNEQFF
TGTGCCAGCAGTGAATCTGCCAGACTCTCCTACAATGAGCAGTTCTTC
>TRBJ2-3|-|few|TRBV6-4
CASRRATDTQYF
TGTGCCAGCAGGCGTGCCACAGATACGCAGTATTTT
>TRBJ2-1|-|once|TRBV19
CASPGRLVYNEQFF
TGTGCCAGCCCGGGTCGACTTGTCTACAATGAGCAGTTCTTC
>TRBJ1-4|-|-|TRBV5-1
CASSLFSRNEKLFF
TGCGCCAGCAGCTTATTCTCCCGGAATGAAAAACTGTTTTTT
>TRBJ2-1|TRBD2|-|TRBV9
CASSGSGSSYNEQFF
TGTGCCAGCAGCGGTAGCGGGAGCTCCTACAATGAGCAGTTCTTC
>TRBJ2-1|TRBD2|-|TRBV19
CASSLSGIGSDEQFF
TGTGCCAGTAGTCTTAGCGGGATCGGCAGCGATGAGCAGTTCTTC
>TRBJ2-3|-|-|TRBV27
CASSLRMTSRDTDTQYF
TGTGCCAGCAGTTTACGTATGACTAGTCGGGACACAGATACGCAGTATTTT
>TRBJ2-7|-|-|TRBV5-1
CASSLTSRDYEQYF
TGCGCCAGCAGCTTAACTAGCCGGGACTACGAGCAGTACTTC
>TRBJ2-5|-|-|TRBV19
CASSIVPEETQYF
TGTGCCAGTAGTATAGTTCCAGAAGAGACCCAGTACTTC
>TRBJ2-5|-|-|TRBV5-1
CASSTQGAKETQYF
TGCGCCAGCAGCACACAGGGAGCGAAAGAGACCCAGTACTTC
>TRBJ2-3|TRBD1|-|TRBV7-3
CASSLDQGADTQYF
TGTGCCAGCAGCCTGGACCAGGGGGCAGATACGCAGTATTTT
>TRBJ2-5|-|few|TRBV10-2
CASSEGQPHGTRGTQYF
TGCGCCAGCAGTGAGGGACAGCCACATGGAACCCGAGGGACCCAGTACTTC
>TRBJ2-5|TRBD2|few|TRBV2
CASKWTSGEETQYF
TGTGCCAGCAAGTGGACTAGCGGGGAAGAGACCCAGTACTTC
>TRBJ2-7|TRBD2|-|TRBV27
CASSPRGLATNEQYF
TGTGCCAGCAGTCCAAGGGGACTAGCAACCAACGAGCAGTACTTC
>TRBJ2-7|TRBD2|-|TRBV4-1
CASSQPPPAGTSYEQYF
TGCGCCAGCAGCCAACCACCGCCAGCGGGAACGTCCTACGAGCAGTACTTC
>TRBJ2-7|-|-|TRBV6-1
CASNTGGQGTYEQYF
TGTGCCAGCAACACCGGGGGGCAGGGTACCTACGAGCAGTACTTC
>TRBJ2-1|-|-|TRBV19
CASSIGFTSLHEQFF
TGTGCCAGTAGTATAGGTTTTACTAGTCTGCATGAGCAGTTCTTC
>TRBJ2-7|-|-|TRBV13
CASSDSYEQYF
TGTGCCAGCAGCGACTCATACGAGCAGTACTTC
>TRBJ1-4|-|-|TRBV6-1
CASSLLGDEKLFF
TGTGCCAGCAGCTTACTTGGAGACGAAAAACTGTTTTTT
>TRBJ2-1|TRBD2|-|TRBV2
CASSPAGPFPNEQFF
TGTGCCAGCAGTCCAGCGGGACCTTTTCCGAATGAGCAGTTCTTC
>TRBJ2-7|TRBD2|-|TRBV25-1
CASSAGSGNYEQYF
TGTGCCAGCAGTGCAGGTAGCGGGAACTACGAGCAGTACTTC
>TRBJ1-6|-|-|TRBV19
CASSMKFGGGNSPLHF
TGTGCCAGTAGTATGAAATTTGGCGGGGGAAATTCACCCCTCCACTTT